The present entry profiles one T cell receptor beta chain with its context. What it binds is unknown. Trimming left V 1 base short and J 4 bases short, with 14 bases between. Germline V gives CDR1 SGHAT, CDR2 FQNNGV. The length of the CDR3 is 15 residues. The sample comes from a study of CD8+ T cells in alopecia areata. Whole-study context: Twice a day, 5 to 10 mg of oral tofacitinib was administered to treated patients.

Isolated RNA was reverse transcribed into cDNA used as the sequencing template. Method: immunoSEQ multiplex PCR; TCRdb's copy keeps in-frame clones and lacks some. Of approximately 180,000 clones detected, more than 55% appear once; the ten largest clones hold about 1.3%. Findings and limits, study-wide: With just one nonresponder, it is still uncertain whether baseline CD8+ expansion relates to response.

Treatment in this sample: oral pan-JAK inhibitor, 5-10 mg twice daily. The authors sorted CD4+ and CD8+ T cells from PBMCs. The source is a human donor with alopecia areata. Sequenced material: CD4+ T cells sorted from blood, taken at week 49, from a patient treated with tofacitinib. The V call is TRBV11-2, the J call TRBJ2-7; weak D call: TRBD2 (5 bases). CDR3 region: CASSLGASGRYEQYF. The CDR3 nucleotides read TGTGCCAGCAGCTTAGGGGCCAGCGGAAGATACGAGCAGTACTTC.